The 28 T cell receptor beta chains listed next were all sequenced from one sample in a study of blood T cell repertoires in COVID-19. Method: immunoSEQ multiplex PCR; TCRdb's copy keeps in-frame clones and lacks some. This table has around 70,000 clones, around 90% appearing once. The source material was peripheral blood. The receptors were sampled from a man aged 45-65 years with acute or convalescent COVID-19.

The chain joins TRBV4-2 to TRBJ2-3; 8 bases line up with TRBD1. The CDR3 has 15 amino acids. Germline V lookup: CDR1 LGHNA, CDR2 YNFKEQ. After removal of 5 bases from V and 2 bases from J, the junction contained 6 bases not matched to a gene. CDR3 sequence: CASSAHRGDTDTQYF. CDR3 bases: TGTGCCAGCAGCGCCCACAGGGGGGACACAGATACGCAGTATTTT.

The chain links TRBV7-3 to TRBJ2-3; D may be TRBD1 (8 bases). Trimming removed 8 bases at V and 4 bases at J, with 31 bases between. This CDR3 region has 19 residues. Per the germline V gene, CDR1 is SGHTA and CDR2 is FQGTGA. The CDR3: CASGKGGDRSYNLSDTQYF. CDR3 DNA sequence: TGTGCCAGCGGAAAGGGAGGGGACAGGAGCTATAATCTTTCAGATACGCAGTATTTT.

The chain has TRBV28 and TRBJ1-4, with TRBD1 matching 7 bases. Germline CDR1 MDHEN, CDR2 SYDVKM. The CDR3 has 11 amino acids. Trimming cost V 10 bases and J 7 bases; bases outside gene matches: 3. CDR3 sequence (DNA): TGTGCCACCTCAGGGGGTGAAAAACTGTTTTTT. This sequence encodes CATSGGEKLFF.

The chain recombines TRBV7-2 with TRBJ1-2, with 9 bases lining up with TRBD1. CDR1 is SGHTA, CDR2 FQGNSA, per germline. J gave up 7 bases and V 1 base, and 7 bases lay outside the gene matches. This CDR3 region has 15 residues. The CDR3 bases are TGTGCCAGCAGCTTAGATGGGGACAGGGTGGGTGGCTACACCTTC. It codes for CASSLDGDRVGGYTF.

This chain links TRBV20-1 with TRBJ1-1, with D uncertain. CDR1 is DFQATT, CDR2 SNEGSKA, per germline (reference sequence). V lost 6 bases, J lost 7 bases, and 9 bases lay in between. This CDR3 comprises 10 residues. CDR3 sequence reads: CSAATVEAFF. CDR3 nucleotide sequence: TGCAGTGCGGCTACAGTTGAAGCTTTCTTT.

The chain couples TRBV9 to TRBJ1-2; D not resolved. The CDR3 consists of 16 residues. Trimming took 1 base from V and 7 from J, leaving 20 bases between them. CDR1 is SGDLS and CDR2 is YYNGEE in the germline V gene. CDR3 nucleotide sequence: TGTGCCAGCAGCGTACTCGGAAAGTCAGACGCGGGTGGCTACACCTTC. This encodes CASSVLGKSDAGGYTF.

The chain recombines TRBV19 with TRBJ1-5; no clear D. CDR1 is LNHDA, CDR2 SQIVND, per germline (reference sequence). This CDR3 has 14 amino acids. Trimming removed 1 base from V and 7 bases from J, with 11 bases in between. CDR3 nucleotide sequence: TGTGCCAGTAGTATAGTTTCAGGTGAACAGCCCCAGCATTTT. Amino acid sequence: CASSIVSGEQPQHF.

The chain's CDR3 is CASSQETGGKTGELFF. In nucleotides, the CDR3 is TGTGCCAGCAGCCAAGAAACGGGGGGGAAGACCGGGGAGCTGTTTTTT. The chain combines TRBV3-1 (or the pseudogene TRBV3-2) with TRBJ2-2, with TRBD2 matching over 8 bases. With 0 bases clipped from V and 5 bases from J, the junction kept 5 bases outside the gene matches. The CDR3 is 16 residues long. Looked up from germline, CDR1 is LGHDT and CDR2 is YNNKEL (reference sequence).

CDR3 DNA: TGTGCCAGCAGCTTAAGTAATCTAGGCTACGAGCAGTACTTC. This encodes CASSLSNLGYEQYF. The J gene is TRBJ2-7, the V gene TRBV7-2; D remains ambiguous. In germline, CDR1 is SGHTA, CDR2 FQGNSA. The CDR3 covers 14 residues. V lost 2 bases and J lost 3, with 11 bases in between. Variable domain in full (rest from reference TRBV7-2 and TRBJ2-7): GAGVSQSPSNKVTEKGKDVELRCDPISGHTALYWYRQSLGQGLEFLIYFQGNSAPDKSGLPSDRFSAERTGGSVSTLTIQRTQQEDSAVYLCASSLSNLGYEQYFGPGTRLTVT.

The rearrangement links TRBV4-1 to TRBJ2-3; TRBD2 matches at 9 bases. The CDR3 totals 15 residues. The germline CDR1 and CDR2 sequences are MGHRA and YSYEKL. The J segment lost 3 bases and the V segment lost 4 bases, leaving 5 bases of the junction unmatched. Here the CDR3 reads CASSLHSGRTDTQYF. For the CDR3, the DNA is TGCGCCAGCAGCCTACACAGCGGGAGGACAGATACGCAGTATTTT.

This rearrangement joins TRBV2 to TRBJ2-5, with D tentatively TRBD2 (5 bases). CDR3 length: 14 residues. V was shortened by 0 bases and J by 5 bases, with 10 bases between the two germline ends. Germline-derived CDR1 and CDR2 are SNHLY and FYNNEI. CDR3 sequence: CASSEAVQRETQYF. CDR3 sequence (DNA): TGTGCCAGCAGTGAAGCTGTACAGCGGGAGACCCAGTACTTC. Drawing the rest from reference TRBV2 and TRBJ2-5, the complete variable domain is EPEVTQTPSHQVTQMGQEVILRCVPISNHLYFYWYRQILGQKVEFLVSFYNNEISEKSEIFDDQFSVERPDGSNFTLKIRSTKLEDSAMYFCASSEAVQRETQYFGPGTRLLVL.

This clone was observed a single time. CDR3 DNA sequence: TGTGCCAGCCTCGACAGGATCACAGATACGCAGTATTTT. It specifies CASLDRITDTQYF. This chain joins TRBV19 and TRBJ2-3, with D perhaps matching TRBD1 (6 bases). The V and J ends lost 9 bases and 2 bases respectively, with 12 bases between them. CDR3 length: 13 residues. The germline CDR1 and CDR2 sequences are LNHDA and SQIVND (reference sequence).

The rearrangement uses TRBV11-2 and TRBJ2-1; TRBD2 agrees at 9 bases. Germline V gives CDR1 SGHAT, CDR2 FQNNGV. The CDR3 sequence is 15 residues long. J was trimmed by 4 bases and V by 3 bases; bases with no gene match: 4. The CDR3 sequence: CASSFPSGVYNEQFF. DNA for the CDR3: TGTGCCAGCAGCTTCCCTAGCGGGGTATACAATGAGCAGTTCTTC.

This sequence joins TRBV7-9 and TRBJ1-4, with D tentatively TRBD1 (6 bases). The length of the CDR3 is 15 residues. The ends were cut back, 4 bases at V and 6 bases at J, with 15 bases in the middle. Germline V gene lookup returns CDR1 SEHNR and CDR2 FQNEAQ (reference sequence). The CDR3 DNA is TGTGCCAGCAGCTACCCGGGGGAGGGGGATGAAAAACTGTTTTTT. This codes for CASSYPGEGDEKLFF.

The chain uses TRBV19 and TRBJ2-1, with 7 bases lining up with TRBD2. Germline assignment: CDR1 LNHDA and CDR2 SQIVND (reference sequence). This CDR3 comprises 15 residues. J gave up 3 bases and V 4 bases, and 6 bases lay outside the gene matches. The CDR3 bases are TGTGCCAGTAGTAGCCTCCGGGACTACTACAATGAGCAGTTCTTC. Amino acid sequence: CASSSLRDYYNEQFF. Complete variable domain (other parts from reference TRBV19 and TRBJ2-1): DGGITQSPKYLFRKEGQNVTLSCEQNLNHDAMYWYRQDPGQGLRLIYYSQIVNDFQKGDIAEGYSVSREKKESFPLTVTSAQKNPTAFYLCASSSLRDYYNEQFFGPGTRLTVL.

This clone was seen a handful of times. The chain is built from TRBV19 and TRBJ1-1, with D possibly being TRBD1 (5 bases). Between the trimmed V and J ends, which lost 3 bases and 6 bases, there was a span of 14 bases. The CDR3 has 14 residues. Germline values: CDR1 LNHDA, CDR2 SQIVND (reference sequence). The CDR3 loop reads CASSISGVVAEAFF. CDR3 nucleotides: TGTGCCAGTAGTATCTCGGGGGTCGTAGCTGAAGCTTTCTTT.

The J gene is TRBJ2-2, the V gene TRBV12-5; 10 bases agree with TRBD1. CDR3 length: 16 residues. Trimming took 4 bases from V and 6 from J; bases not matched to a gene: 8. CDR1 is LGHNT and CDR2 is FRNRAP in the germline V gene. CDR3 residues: CASGSYGTGAPGELFF. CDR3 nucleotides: TGTGCTAGTGGTTCGTACGGGACAGGGGCCCCCGGGGAGCTGTTTTTT.

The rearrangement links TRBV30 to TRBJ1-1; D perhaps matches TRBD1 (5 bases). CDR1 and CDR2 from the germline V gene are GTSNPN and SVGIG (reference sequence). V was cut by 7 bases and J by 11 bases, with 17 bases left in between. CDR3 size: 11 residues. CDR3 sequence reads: CALGTLLEAFF. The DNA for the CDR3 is TGTGCCTTAGGGACTCTCCTAGAGGCTTTCTTT.

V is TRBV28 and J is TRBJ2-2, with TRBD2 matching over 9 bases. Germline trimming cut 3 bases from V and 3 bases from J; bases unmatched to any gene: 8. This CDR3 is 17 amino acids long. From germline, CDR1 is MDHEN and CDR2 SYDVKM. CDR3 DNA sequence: TGTGCCAGCAGTTTCGGGAGCGGGAGGATCTACACCGGGGAGCTGTTTTTT. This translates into CASSFGSGRIYTGELFF.

DNA for the CDR3: TGTGCCAGCAGCCAAGAACGGGGAGCTGAAGCTTTCTTT. Its protein product is CASSQERGAEAFF. V usage is TRBV4-2 and J usage is TRBJ1-1; D is ambiguous. Trimming pared 0 bases from V and 6 bases from J, leaving 8 bases between. The CDR3 is 13 amino acids. Germline V lookup: CDR1 LGHNA, CDR2 YNFKEQ.

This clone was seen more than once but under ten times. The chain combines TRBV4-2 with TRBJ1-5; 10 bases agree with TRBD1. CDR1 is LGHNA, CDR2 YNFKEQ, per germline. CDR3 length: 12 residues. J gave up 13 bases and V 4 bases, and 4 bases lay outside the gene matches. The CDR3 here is CASSLDRGRQHF. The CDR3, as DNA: TGTGCCAGCAGCCTCGACAGGGGGCGGCAGCATTTT.

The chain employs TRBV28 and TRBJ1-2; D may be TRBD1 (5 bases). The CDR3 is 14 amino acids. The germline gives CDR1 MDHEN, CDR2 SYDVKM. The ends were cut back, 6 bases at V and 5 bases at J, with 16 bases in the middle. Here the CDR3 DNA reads TGTGCCAGCAGCGCGGGGGAGGGAAGGTATGGCTACACCTTC. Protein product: CASSAGEGRYGYTF.

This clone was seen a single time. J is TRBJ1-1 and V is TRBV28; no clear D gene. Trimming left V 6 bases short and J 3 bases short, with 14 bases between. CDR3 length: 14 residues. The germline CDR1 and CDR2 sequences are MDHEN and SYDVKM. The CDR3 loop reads CASRFSSDYTEAFF. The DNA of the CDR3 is TGTGCCAGCAGGTTCTCATCGGACTACACTGAAGCTTTCTTT.

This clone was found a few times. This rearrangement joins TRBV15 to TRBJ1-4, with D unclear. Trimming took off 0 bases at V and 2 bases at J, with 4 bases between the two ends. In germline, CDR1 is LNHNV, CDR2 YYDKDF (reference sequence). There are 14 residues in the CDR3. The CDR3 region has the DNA TGTGCCACCAGCAGAGACCGGACTAATGAAAAACTGTTTTTT. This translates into CATSRDRTNEKLFF.

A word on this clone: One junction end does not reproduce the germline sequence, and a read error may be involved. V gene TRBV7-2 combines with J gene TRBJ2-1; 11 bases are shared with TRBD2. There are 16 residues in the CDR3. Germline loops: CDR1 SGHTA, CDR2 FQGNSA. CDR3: CASNLAGGRAPDEQFF. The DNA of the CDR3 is TGTGCCAGCAACTTAGCGGGGGGGCGGGCCCCCGATGAGCAGTTCTTC.

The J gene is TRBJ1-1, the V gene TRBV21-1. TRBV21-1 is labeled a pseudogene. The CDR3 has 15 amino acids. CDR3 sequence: CASSSTRSPNTEAFF. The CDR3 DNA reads TGTGCCAGCAGCAGTACGAGGTCCCCCAACACTGAAGCTTTCTTT.

The CDR3 DNA sequence: TGTGCCAGCAGTGAATCGGCGGGTGCTAGCGGGAGATCAGATACGCAGTATTTT. Residues: CASSESAGASGRSDTQYF. The V and J genes are TRBV25-1 and TRBJ2-3, with 10 nucleotides matching TRBD2. V lost 1 base to trimming and J lost 4 bases; unmatched junction nucleotides: 11. Germline CDR1 is MGHDK and CDR2 is SYGVNS. This CDR3 region has 18 residues. Based on the CDR3 plus reference TRBV25-1 and TRBJ2-3, the full variable domain is EADIYQTPRYLVIGTGKKITLECSQTMGHDKMYWYQQDPGMELHLIHYSYGVNSTEKGDLSSESTVSRIRTEHFPLTLESARPSHTSQYLCASSESAGASGRSDTQYFGPGTRLTVL.

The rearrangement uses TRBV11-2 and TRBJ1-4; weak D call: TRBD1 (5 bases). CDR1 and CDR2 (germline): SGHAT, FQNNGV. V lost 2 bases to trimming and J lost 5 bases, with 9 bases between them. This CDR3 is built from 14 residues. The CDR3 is CASSLSGGNEKLFF. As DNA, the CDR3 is TGTGCCAGCAGCTTATCGGGGGGGAATGAAAAACTGTTTTTT.